This T cell receptor (beta chain) was sequenced during a study of blood T cell repertoires in COVID-19. Overall study context: In Cohort 3, a recovered donor had either two negative PCRs, clearance, or symptom resolution. The United States, Italy and Spain supplied acute and convalescent COVID-19 samples. T cells, B-cell-depleted T cells, or PBMCs provided the cDNA or gDNA that served as material.

On this clone itself: A junction end diverges from the germline sequence, so it may reflect a read error.

Method: immunoSEQ multiplex PCR; TCRdb's copy keeps in-frame clones and lacks some. The data contain more than 120,000 clones, roughly 84% of them singletons. This study enrolled people aged roughly 18 to 89 from under 25 US geographic areas. The germline gives CDR1 SNHLY, CDR2 FYNNEI. CDR3 length: 12 amino acids. Sequencing used PBMCs or T cells enriched from blood (not recorded which). V is TRBV2 and J is TRBJ2-3; 7 bases align to TRBD1. The receptor was derived from a man aged 45-60 years in a cohort exposed to, infected with or recovered from COVID-19 (not recorded which). The CDR3 DNA is TGTGCCAGCAGTTCTGGGACAGAGACGCAGTATTTT. This translates into CASSSGTETQYF.